The sequence of this TCR beta chain was determined in a study of T cells after yellow fever vaccination. Whole-study context: SMART-Seq v4 Ultra Low Input prepared the low-cell-number fractions.

TCRdb reanalysed the 5' RACE reads using MiXCR and keeps one entry per CDR3 protein. The sample consists of some 390,000 distinct CDR3 sequences, about 6.2% of them appearing once. This clonotype was seen only a few times. The clonotype originates from a man younger than 40 who received the YFV17D yellow fever vaccine. Sequenced here: PBMCs, sampled 5 days after the yellow fever booster vaccination.

CDR3 region: CASSSTGSNQPQHF. The CDR3 nucleotides are TGTGCCAGTAGTTCGACCGGTAGCAATCAGCCCCAGCATTTT. The chain employs TRBV19 and TRBJ1-5; D call uncertain. Germline CDR1 and CDR2: LNHDA and SQIVND (reference sequence). The CDR3 is made up of 14 amino acids. Trimming removed 5 bases at V and 0 bases at J, with 8 bases between.